A single sample gave rise to the 24 T cell receptor beta chains below, sequenced in a study of beta chain features in type 1 diabetes. Expressed TCRB transcripts were sequenced after all isolated RNA was converted to cDNA. Sequencing was performed with immunoSEQ multiplex PCR; in TCRdb, only in-frame clones are kept and a portion is missing. The sample has about 300,000 clones; 7.5% to 9.5% are singletons. Sequencing used central memory CD4+ T cells from blood. These receptors all come from a woman aged 18-29 years in good health.

V gene TRBV4-1 combines with J gene TRBJ2-2; 7 bases line up with TRBD2. Trimming at V came to 0 bases and at J to 8 bases, leaving 9 bases not matched to a gene. There are 16 residues in the CDR3. From germline, CDR1 is MGHRA and CDR2 YSYEKL. Written as DNA, the CDR3 is TGCGCCAGCAGCCAAGATGGGAGGGCTGGCGAGGGGGAGCTGTTTTTT. Protein sequence: CASSQDGRAGEGELFF.

This clone occurred many times. The rearrangement links TRBV4-3 to TRBJ2-5, with D possibly being TRBD2 (5 bases). Trimming stripped 4 bases from V and 4 bases from J, with 16 bases between. CDR1 is LGHNA, CDR2 YSLEER, per germline. The CDR3 runs 15 residues. The CDR3 DNA sequence: TGCGCCAGCAGCCCACTAGGCGGGCTAAGAGAGACCCAGTACTTC. Its protein is CASSPLGGLRETQYF.

CDR3 loop: CASSADRDRGREAFF. In DNA form, the CDR3 reads TGTGCCAGCAGTGCCGATCGGGACAGGGGGCGTGAAGCTTTCTTT. V gene TRBV6-5 combines with J gene TRBJ1-1; 12 nucleotides line up with TRBD1. V was pared by 5 bases and J by 7 bases, with 8 bases of the junction left unmatched. The CDR3 has 15 amino acids. Germline CDR1 and CDR2: MNHEY and SVGAGI.

This clone was counted ten times or more. The rearrangement links TRBV7-9 to TRBJ2-2; no reliable D call. Germline values: CDR1 SEHNR, CDR2 FQNEAQ (reference sequence). This CDR3 is 15 amino acids long. Trimming pared 4 bases from V and 2 bases from J, leaving 11 bases between. CDR3 amino acids: CASSSALYNTGELFF. The CDR3 DNA reads TGTGCCAGCAGCTCGGCACTCTATAACACCGGGGAGCTGTTTTTT.

This clone was seen a handful of times. The gene calls are TRBV30 and TRBJ2-6; possible D gene TRBD2, 6 bases. V gave up 3 bases and J gave up 2 bases, with 11 bases separating them. Germline loops: CDR1 GTSNPN, CDR2 SVGIG (reference sequence). CDR3 size: 15 residues. The CDR3 reads CAWSLGGAGANVLTF. In DNA form, the CDR3 reads TGTGCCTGGAGCCTCGGGGGAGCTGGGGCCAACGTCCTGACTTTC.

The gene calls are TRBV9 and TRBJ2-3, with 14 bases matching TRBD2. Per germline, CDR1 SGDLS and CDR2 YYNGEE. Trimming removed 0 bases from V and 10 bases from J; junction bases left unmatched: 10. The CDR3 covers 17 residues. The CDR3 DNA reads TGTGCCAGCAGCGTAGGGACTAGCGGGGGGCTCACCAATCCGCAGTATTTT. Translation: CASSVGTSGGLTNPQYF.

The chain employs TRBV10-3 and TRBJ1-1; 9 bases map to TRBD1. V lost 11 bases and J lost 3; bases outside the gene matches: 10. Germline CDR1 reads ENHRY; CDR2 reads SYGVKD. The length of the CDR3 is 14 residues. The CDR3 is CACRTGALDTEAFF. The CDR3, as DNA: TGTGCCTGTAGGACAGGGGCCTTGGACACTGAAGCTTTCTTT.

J is TRBJ1-2 and V is TRBV19; D possibly corresponds to TRBD1 (6 bases). Germline-derived CDR1 and CDR2 are LNHDA and SQIVND (reference sequence). V was trimmed by 10 bases and J by 4 bases, leaving 19 bases between them. This CDR3 is built from 14 residues. The CDR3 DNA follows: TGTGCCACCCATGGGGGGCTGGAGAGCTATGGCTACACCTTC. This sequence encodes CATHGGLESYGYTF.

This clone was found many times. The chain joins TRBV28 to TRBJ2-6, with D unresolved. This CDR3 has 13 residues. Germline V gene lookup returns CDR1 MDHEN and CDR2 SYDVKM. Trimming removed 7 bases at V and 0 bases at J, with 4 bases between. The CDR3 bases are TGTGCCAGCATAAGCTCTGGGGCCAACGTCCTGACTTTC. Amino acids: CASISSGANVLTF. Looking up the rest from reference TRBV28 and TRBJ2-6 gives the full variable domain: DVKVTQSSRYLVKRTGEKVFLECVQDMDHENMFWYRQDPGLGLRLIYFSYDVKMKEKGDIPEGYSVSREKKERFSLILESASTNQTSMYLCASISSGANVLTFGAGSRLTVL.

This clone has just a few counts. The V and J genes are TRBV7-9 and TRBJ1-5; 7 nucleotides match TRBD1. The CDR3 sequence is 13 residues long. Unmatched junction bases numbered 2, after V lost 5 bases and J lost 4 bases. The V gene's germline CDR1 is SEHNR and CDR2 FQNEAQ (reference sequence). CDR3 sequence: CASSVQGNQPQHF. Written as DNA, the CDR3 is TGTGCCAGCAGCGTACAGGGGAATCAGCCCCAGCATTTT.

This clone turned up a few times. This chain joins TRBV7-2 and TRBJ2-2; 8 nucleotides agree with TRBD1. The CDR3 runs 16 residues. Trimming removed 5 bases from V and 1 base from J; junction bases left unmatched: 6. Germline CDR1 and CDR2: SGHTA and FQGNSA. CDR3 bases: TGTGCCAGCAGCCGCCTGGGACAGGTGAACACCGGGGAGCTGTTTTTT. Translated: CASSRLGQVNTGELFF.

This clone has a handful of counts. The chain employs TRBV9 and TRBJ2-5, with D tentatively TRBD2 (5 bases). The CDR3 length is 15 residues. CDR1 and CDR2 (germline): SGDLS, YYNGEE. V dropped 0 bases and J dropped 3 bases, with 12 bases sitting between them. The DNA of the CDR3 is TGTGCCAGCAGCGTAGACCCGGGGAGAAAAGAGACCCAGTACTTC. This encodes CASSVDPGRKETQYF.

This clone was found a few times. The sample carries other DNA sequences with the same CDR3. The chain is built from TRBV5-1 and TRBJ2-6, with a possible D match to TRBD1 (6 bases). Germline V lookup: CDR1 SGHRS, CDR2 YFSETQ. V was clipped by 4 bases and J by 1 base, with 9 bases between them. The CDR3 loop spans 15 amino acids. Here the CDR3 reads CASSPTGSGANVLTF. The CDR3 DNA reads as TGCGCCAGCAGCCCTACAGGGTCTGGGGCCAACGTCCTGACTTTC.

This clone was seen more than once but under ten times. The chain uses TRBV7-9 and TRBJ2-6; D is perhaps TRBD1 (6 bases). The germline gives CDR1 SEHNR, CDR2 FQNEAQ (reference sequence). This CDR3 comprises 19 residues. V dropped 10 bases and J dropped 1 base, with 26 bases sitting between them. CDR3 loop: CATHSYGGRALSGANVLTF. CDR3 DNA: TGTGCCACCCACTCTTATGGGGGCAGGGCCCTGTCTGGGGCCAACGTCCTGACTTTC.

The chain joins TRBV7-2 to TRBJ1-5; D might be TRBD1 (6 bases). The V and J ends lost 1 base and 4 bases respectively, with 11 bases between them. From germline, CDR1 is SGHTA and CDR2 FQGNSA. This CDR3 is built from 15 residues. In DNA, the CDR3 is TGTGCCAGCAGCTTAGAAAGGGGGAGGAATCAGCCCCAGCATTTT. Amino acid sequence: CASSLERGRNQPQHF.

A note on this clone: Since a far larger clone is one base different, this is likely a read error. CDR3 loop: CASSRRFTDTQYF. CDR3 sequence (DNA): TGTGCCAGCAGCCGCAGGTTCACAGATACGCAGTATTTT. The V gene is TRBV7-2, the J gene TRBJ2-3, with unresolved D. V shed 5 bases and J shed 2 bases, with 8 bases lying between them. The germline V gene has CDR1 SGHTA and CDR2 FQGNSA. CDR3 length: 13 amino acids.

This clone was recorded a few times. The chain couples TRBV18 to TRBJ2-5, with D hard to call. This CDR3 has 13 amino acids. Trimming removed 1 base from V and 5 bases from J, with 8 bases in between. The V gene's germline CDR1 is KGHSH and CDR2 LQKENI. The CDR3 DNA is TGTGCCAGCTCACCACAAGAACTTGAGACCCAGTACTTC. Encoded protein: CASSPQELETQYF.

This clone was detected ten times or more. Other DNA variants within this sample encode the same CDR3. V gene TRBV7-2 combines with J gene TRBJ2-1, with TRBD1 matching over 7 bases. The germline V gene has CDR1 SGHTA and CDR2 FQGNSA. The CDR3 sequence is 13 residues long. With 4 bases clipped from V and 5 bases from J, the junction kept 2 bases outside the gene matches. The CDR3 protein is CASSSGTDNEQFF. CDR3 nucleotide sequence: TGTGCCAGCAGCTCTGGGACAGACAATGAGCAGTTCTTC.

This clone was seen a few times. The chain employs TRBV25-1 and TRBJ1-4; 9 bases map to TRBD1. Germline values: CDR1 MGHDK, CDR2 SYGVNS. V gave up 2 bases and J gave up 6 bases; unmatched junction bases: 7. The CDR3 is made up of 16 amino acids. As DNA, the CDR3 is TGTGCCAGCAGTGAACCCTACAGGGGGCGAGATGAAAAACTGTTTTTT. Translation gives CASSEPYRGRDEKLFF.

Only a few counts were recorded for this clone. CDR3 sequence reads: CSVERAGTQYF. The CDR3 DNA follows: TGCAGCGTTGAGAGAGCAGGGACTCAGTACTTC. The chain joins TRBV29-1 to TRBJ2-4; D possibly matches TRBD1 or TRBD2 (5 bases each). The V and J ends lost 3 bases and 12 bases respectively, with 12 bases between them. The CDR3 length is 11 residues. Germline CDR1 is SQVTM and CDR2 is ANQGSEA.

CDR3 residues: CASSQNTGELFF. CDR3 nucleotide sequence: TGTGCCAGCAGCCAAAACACCGGGGAGCTGTTTTTT. V is TRBV9 and J is TRBJ2-2; no definite D call. Germline CDR1 and CDR2: SGDLS and YYNGEE. The CDR3 totals 12 residues. Trimming shortened V by 4 bases and J by 2 bases, and 3 bases separated the two germline ends.

This clone appeared a few times. CDR3 coding DNA: TGTGCCACAAGGACAGGGGCCCCAGATACGCAGTATTTT. Its protein product is CATRTGAPDTQYF. This chain connects TRBV7-8 to TRBJ2-3; 9 positions match TRBD1. J lost 4 bases, V lost 10 bases, and 6 bases had no gene match. This CDR3 has 13 amino acids. Germline assignment: CDR1 SGHVS and CDR2 FQNEAQ.

This chain links TRBV7-2 with TRBJ2-1; D is unresolved. Trimming shortened V by 2 bases and J by 2 bases, and 10 bases separated the two germline ends. Germline lookup yields CDR1 SGHTA and CDR2 FQGNSA. The CDR3 spans 15 residues. CDR3 amino acids: CASSLQMYTYNEQFF. The CDR3 bases are TGTGCCAGCAGCTTACAGATGTATACCTACAATGAGCAGTTCTTC.

This clone was counted only a few times. The rearrangement links TRBV18 to TRBJ1-1; D is uncertain. Trimming took off 0 bases at V and 2 bases at J, with 13 bases between the two ends. This CDR3 region has 16 residues. The germline V gene encodes CDR1 KGHSH and CDR2 LQKENI. CDR3 protein: CASSPPARGSNTEAFF. The CDR3 region has the DNA TGTGCCAGCTCACCACCGGCTCGCGGCAGCAACACTGAAGCTTTCTTT.